The TCR beta chain under discussion was sequenced for a study of blood T cell repertoires in COVID-19. Produced via immunoSEQ multiplex PCR; TCRdb's table is partial and in-frame only. The table includes around 99,000 clones, around 82% detected once. Germline V gene lookup returns CDR1 SGHAT and CDR2 FQNNGV. The trim removed 5 bases at V and 6 bases at J, leaving 4 bases unmatched. CDR3 length: 14 amino acids. The specimen was peripheral blood. This TCR came from a woman aged 45 to 65 with acute or convalescent COVID-19. V is TRBV11-2 and J is TRBJ1-5; TRBD1 aligns across 10 bases. The CDR3 is CASSQTGGGQPQHF. The CDR3 bases are TGTGCCAGCAGCCAGACAGGGGGCGGTCAGCCCCAGCATTTT.